The clone carrying this T cell receptor beta chain was seen many times. This sample was included in a study of T cells after yellow fever vaccination. A single record per CDR3 protein comes from TCRdb applying MiXCR to the 5' RACE reads. The table lists 450,000 to 650,000 distinct CDR3 sequences, 13% of them singletons, with roughly an eighth in the top ten. This CDR3 contains 12 residues. V was trimmed by 2 bases and J by 2 bases, leaving 5 bases between them. Germline V CDR1 and CDR2: SGHRS, YFSETQ. This chain connects TRBV5-1 to TRBJ2-7; D is undetermined. The receptor was derived from a man aged 25 to 40 who received the YFV17D yellow fever vaccine. The sequencing used PBMCs, collected on the day of the yellow fever booster vaccination. CDR3 sequence (DNA): TGCGCCAGCAGCTTCGACGCCTACGAGCAGTACTTC. Its protein product is CASSFDAYEQYF.